The entry below gives a single T cell receptor beta chain sequence along with its context. Its antigen is not identified. The sample is drawn from a study of T cell responses to AZD1222 COVID-19 vaccine. The germline gives CDR1 SGHTS, CDR2 YDEGEE. The length of the CDR3 is 13 residues. Trimming stripped 0 bases from V and 4 bases from J, with 7 bases between. This table comes from immunoSEQ multiplex PCR, and its TCRdb copy is limited to in-frame clones, with some not included. Seen here are some 130,000 clones, 75% to 90% observed once, and the top ten hold about 2.4%. General study points: Most donors were white British, females outnumbered males, and clonal diversity was possibly underestimated. The peak T cell response came first, and repertoires were sampled only after it.

The specimen was peripheral blood, collected on day 0 of AZD1222 vaccination. The TCR was taken from an adult in good health. The V call is TRBV5-8, the J call TRBJ1-2; D gene unclear. CDR3 protein: CASSLGRIYGYTF. The CDR3 nucleotides read TGTGCCAGCAGCTTGGGACGGATCTATGGCTACACCTTC. The complete variable domain, with remaining parts taken from reference TRBV5-8 and TRBJ1-2, reads EAGVTQSPTHLIKTRGQQATLRCSPISGHTSVYWYQQALGLGLQFLLWYDEGEERNRGNFPPRFSGRQFPNYSSELNVNALELEDSALYLCASSLGRIYGYTFGSGTRLTVV.